A single sample is the source of the 8 T cell receptor beta chains below, sequenced in a study of shared clonotypes between healthy human individuals. Terminally differentiated effector memory CD45RA+ cells were left out of the naive CD8 fraction, which was CD45RO-negative and positively selected for CCR7. Assay: immunoSEQ multiplex PCR; the TCRdb copy retains only in-frame clones and omits some. The data contain roughly 850,000 clones, approximately 96% of them singletons. Source material: naive CD8+ T cells sorted from blood. Every receptor here comes from a man younger than 40 in good health.

The rearrangement links TRBV29-1 to TRBJ1-2; 7 bases agree with TRBD1. CDR3 length: 13 amino acids. Trimming removed 6 bases from V and 1 base from J; junction bases left unmatched: 5. Germline V gives CDR1 SQVTM, CDR2 ANQGSEA. The CDR3 spells CSVGDSLNYGYTF. CDR3 sequence (DNA): TGCAGCGTCGGGGACAGCCTTAACTATGGCTACACCTTC.

This clone was found a few times. This chain links TRBV6-5 with TRBJ2-7; 11 bases fit TRBD2. With 7 bases clipped from V and 3 bases from J, the junction kept 5 bases outside the gene matches. CDR1 and CDR2 from the germline V gene are MNHEY and SVGAGI. The CDR3 extends over 14 amino acids. CDR3 in amino acids: CASTIAGGSYEQYF. CDR3 DNA: TGTGCCAGCACTATAGCGGGAGGGAGCTACGAGCAGTACTTC.

This clone came up once. Other DNA sequences in this sample translate to the same CDR3. This chain uses TRBV5-5 with TRBJ2-7; no firm D call. Trimming took 4 bases from V and 2 from J, leaving 4 bases between them. Germline lookup yields CDR1 SGHKS and CDR2 YYEKEE (reference sequence). The length of the CDR3 is 11 residues. Written as DNA, the CDR3 is TGTGCCAGCAGCAGCACCTACGAGCAGTACTTC. Its translation is CASSSTYEQYF.

This chain joins TRBV5-6 and TRBJ1-2; no firm D call. Germline V gene lookup returns CDR1 SGHDT and CDR2 YYEEEE. With 4 bases removed from V and 6 bases from J, the gap between germline ends came to 7 bases. The CDR3 extends over 11 amino acids. The CDR3 nucleotides read TGTGCCAGCAGCGCCCGCGATGGCTACACCTTC. Translation: CASSARDGYTF.

The chain couples TRBV14 to TRBJ2-5, with 11 nucleotides matching TRBD2. CDR1 is SGHDN and CDR2 is FVKESK in the germline V gene. J gave up 4 bases and V 5 bases, and 9 bases lay outside the gene matches. The CDR3 spans 16 residues. CDR3 region: CASSERTSGWRETQYF. The CDR3 DNA reads TGTGCCAGCAGCGAACGGACTAGCGGGTGGAGAGAGACCCAGTACTTC. The full variable domain, in which reference TRBV14 and TRBJ2-5 provide the parts outside the CDR3, is EAGVTQFPSHSVIEKGQTVTLRCDPISGHDNLYWYRRVMGKEIKFLLHFVKESKQDESGMPNNRFLAERTGGTYSTLKVQPAELEDSGVYFCASSERTSGWRETQYFGPGTRLLVL.

The V gene is TRBV11-3, the J gene TRBJ2-1; D remains ambiguous. V lost 2 bases, J lost 0 bases, and 11 bases lay in between. The V gene's germline CDR1 is SGHNT and CDR2 YENEEA. The CDR3 extends over 16 amino acids. The CDR3 sequence is CASSLSAESSYNEQFF. CDR3 nucleotides: TGTGCCAGCAGCTTATCAGCAGAAAGCTCCTACAATGAGCAGTTCTTC.

The J gene is TRBJ2-7, the V gene TRBV5-1; D may be TRBD2 (6 bases). This CDR3 has 13 residues. Trimming pared 6 bases from V and 2 bases from J, leaving 12 bases between. Germline CDR1 SGHRS, CDR2 YFSETQ. CDR3 residues: CASMEGGTYEQYF. The CDR3 nucleotides read TGCGCCAGCATGGAGGGAGGAACCTACGAGCAGTACTTC.

In its sample, this clone was seen once. V usage is TRBV7-2 and J usage is TRBJ2-3; no reliable D call. Looked up from germline, CDR1 is SGHTA and CDR2 is FQGNSA. There are 13 residues in the CDR3. Trimming cost V 6 bases and J 6 bases, with 13 bases left between them. The CDR3 DNA reads TGTGCCAGCAGTTATTCGTCGTGGGATACGCAGTATTTT. Translated: CASSYSSWDTQYF.